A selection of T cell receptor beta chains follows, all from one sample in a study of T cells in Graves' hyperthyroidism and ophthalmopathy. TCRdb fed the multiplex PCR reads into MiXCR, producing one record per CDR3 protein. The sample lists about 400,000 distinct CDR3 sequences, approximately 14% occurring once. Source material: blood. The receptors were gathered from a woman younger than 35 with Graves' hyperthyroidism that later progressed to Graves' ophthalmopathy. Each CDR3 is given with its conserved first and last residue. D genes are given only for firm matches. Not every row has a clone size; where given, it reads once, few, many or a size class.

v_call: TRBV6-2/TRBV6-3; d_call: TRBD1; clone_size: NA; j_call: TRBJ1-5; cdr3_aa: CASSYSGQGVQPQHF; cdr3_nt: TGTGCCAGCAGTTACTCAGGCCAGGGGGTCCAGCCCCAGCATTTT
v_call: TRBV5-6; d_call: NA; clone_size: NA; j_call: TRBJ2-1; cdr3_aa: CASTRLGPKYNEQFF; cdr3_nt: TGTGCCAGCACCCGTCTAGGGCCCAAGTACAATGAGCAGTTCTTC
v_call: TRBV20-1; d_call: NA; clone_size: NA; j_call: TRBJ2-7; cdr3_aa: CSASTPRRYRNYEQYF; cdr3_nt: TGCAGTGCTAGTACCCCCAGACGGTACAGGAACTACGAGCAGTACTTC
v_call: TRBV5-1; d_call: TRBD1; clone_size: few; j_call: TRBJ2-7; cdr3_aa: CASSLLTGTGGYEQYF; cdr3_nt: TGCGCCAGCAGCTTACTAACCGGGACAGGGGGTTACGAGCAGTACTTC
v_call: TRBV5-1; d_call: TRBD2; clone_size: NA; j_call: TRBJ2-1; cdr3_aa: CASSTGTSGSSYNEQFF; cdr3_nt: TGCGCCAGCAGCACCGGGACTAGCGGGAGTTCCTACAATGAGCAGTTCTTC
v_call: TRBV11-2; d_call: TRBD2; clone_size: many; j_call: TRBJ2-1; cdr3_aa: CASSPSPGAGGPSNEQFF; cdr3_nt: TGTGCCAGCAGCCCTAGTCCGGGGGCGGGAGGGCCTTCCAATGAGCAGTTCTTC
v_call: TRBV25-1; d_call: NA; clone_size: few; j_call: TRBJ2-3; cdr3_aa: CASRPELGRGDSTDTQYF; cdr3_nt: TGTGCCAGCAGGCCTGAGCTGGGAAGGGGTGATAGCACAGATACGCAGTATTTT
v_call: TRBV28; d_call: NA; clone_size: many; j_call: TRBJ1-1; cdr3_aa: CASSSWPYTGLGEAFF; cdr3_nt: TGTGCCAGCAGCAGTTGGCCCTACACAGGGTTAGGTGAAGCTTTCTTT
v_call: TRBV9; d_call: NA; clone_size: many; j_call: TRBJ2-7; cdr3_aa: CASSRDGTPFYEQYF; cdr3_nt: TGTGCCAGCAGCAGAGACGGGACCCCGTTCTACGAGCAGTACTTC
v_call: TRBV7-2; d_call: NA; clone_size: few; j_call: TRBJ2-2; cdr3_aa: CASIKGRNTGELFF; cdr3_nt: TGTGCCAGCATTAAGGGGCGAAACACCGGGGAGCTGTTTTTT
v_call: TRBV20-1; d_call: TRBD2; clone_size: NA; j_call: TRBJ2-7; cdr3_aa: CSAEIGTSGSYEQYF; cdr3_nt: TGCAGTGCTGAAATAGGGACTAGCGGGAGCTACGAGCAGTACTTC
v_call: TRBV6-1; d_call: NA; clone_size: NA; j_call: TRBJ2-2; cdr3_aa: CASMRGSVDTGELFF; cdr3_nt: TGTGCCAGCATGAGAGGGAGTGTGGATACCGGGGAGCTGTTTTTT
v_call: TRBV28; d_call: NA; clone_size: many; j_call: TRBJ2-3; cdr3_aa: CASRFSGSTDTQYF; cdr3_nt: TGTGCCAGCAGGTTCAGCGGGAGCACAGATACGCAGTATTTT
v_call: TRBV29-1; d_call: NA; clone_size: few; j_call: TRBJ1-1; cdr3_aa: CSVENHGNTEAFF; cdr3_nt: TGCAGCGTTGAAAACCACGGGAACACTGAAGCTTTCTTT
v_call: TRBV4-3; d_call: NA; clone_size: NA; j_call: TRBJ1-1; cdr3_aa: CASSQDRGPGTEAFF; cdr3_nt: TGCGCCAGCAGCCAAGATCGTGGTCCAGGCACTGAAGCTTTCTTT
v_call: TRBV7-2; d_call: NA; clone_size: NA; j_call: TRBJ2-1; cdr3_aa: CASSEQRTAYNEQFF; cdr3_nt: TGTGCCAGCAGCGAGCAACGGACAGCCTACAATGAGCAGTTCTTC
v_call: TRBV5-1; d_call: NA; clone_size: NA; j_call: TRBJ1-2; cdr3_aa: CASSLGERNYGYTF; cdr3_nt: TGCGCCAGCAGCTTGGGGGAGAGGAACTATGGCTACACCTTC
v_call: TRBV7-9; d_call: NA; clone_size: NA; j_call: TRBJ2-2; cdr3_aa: CASSHRDTGELFF; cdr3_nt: TGTGCCAGCAGCCACAGAGACACCGGGGAGCTGTTTTTT
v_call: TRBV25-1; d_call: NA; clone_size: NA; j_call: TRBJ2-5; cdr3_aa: CASSELSGEETQYF; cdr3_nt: TGTGCCAGCAGTGAATTGTCGGGGGAAGAGACCCAGTACTTC
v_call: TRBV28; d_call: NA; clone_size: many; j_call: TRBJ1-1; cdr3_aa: CASSSTGNTEAFF; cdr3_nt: TGTGCCAGCTCGTCGACAGGGAACACTGAAGCTTTCTTT
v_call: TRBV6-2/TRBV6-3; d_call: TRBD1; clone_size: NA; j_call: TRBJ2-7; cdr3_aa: CASSYSGTGGCEQYF; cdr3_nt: TGTGCCAGCAGTTACTCCGGGACAGGGGGCTGCGAGCAGTACTTC
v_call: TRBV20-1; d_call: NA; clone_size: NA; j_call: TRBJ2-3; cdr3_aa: CSARDPRPETSTSTDTQYF; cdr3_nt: TGCAGTGCTAGAGATCCTCGGCCGGAAACCTCCACTAGCACAGATACGCAGTATTTT
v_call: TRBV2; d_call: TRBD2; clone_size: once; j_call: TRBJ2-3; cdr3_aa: CASNLAAGGKKATQYF; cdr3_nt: TGTGCCAGCAATCTCGCAGCGGGAGGGAAAAAGGCTACGCAGTATTTT
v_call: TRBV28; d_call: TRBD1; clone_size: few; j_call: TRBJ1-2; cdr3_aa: CASSYTGGGYGYTF; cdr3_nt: TGTGCCAGCAGCTACACAGGGGGCGGGTATGGCTACACCTTC
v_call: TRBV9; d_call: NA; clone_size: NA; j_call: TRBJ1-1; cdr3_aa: CASSAGQNTEAFF; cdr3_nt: TGTGCCAGCAGCGCTGGCCAAAACACTGAAGCTTTCTTT
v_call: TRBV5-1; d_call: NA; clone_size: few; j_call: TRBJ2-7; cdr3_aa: CASSPQGGASSYEQYF; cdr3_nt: TGCGCCAGCAGCCCTCAAGGCGGGGCCAGCTCCTACGAGCAGTACTTC
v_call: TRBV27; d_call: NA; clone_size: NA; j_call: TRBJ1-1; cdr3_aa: CASSLAPELRGTEAFF; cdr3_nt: TGTGCCAGCAGTTTAGCCCCTGAGCTCAGGGGCACTGAAGCTTTCTTT
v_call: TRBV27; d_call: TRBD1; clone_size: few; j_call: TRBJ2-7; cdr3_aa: CASGRDSYEQYF; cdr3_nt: TGTGCCAGCGGCCGGGACAGTTACGAGCAGTACTTC
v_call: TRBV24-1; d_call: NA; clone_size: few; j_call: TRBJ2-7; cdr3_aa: CATPRDSYEQYF; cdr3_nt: TGTGCCACCCCTCGGGACTCCTACGAGCAGTACTTC
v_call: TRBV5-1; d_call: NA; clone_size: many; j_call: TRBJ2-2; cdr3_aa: CASSLNGGGAGTGELFF; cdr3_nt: TGCGCCAGCAGCTTGAATGGCGGGGGCGCGGGCACCGGGGAGCTGTTTTTT
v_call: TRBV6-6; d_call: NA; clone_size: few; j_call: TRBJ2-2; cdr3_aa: CASSYEGLNTGELFF; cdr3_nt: TGTGCCAGCAGTTACGAGGGCTTGAACACCGGGGAGCTGTTTTTT
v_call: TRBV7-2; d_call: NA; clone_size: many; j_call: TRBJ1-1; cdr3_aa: CASSYKAGLEAFF; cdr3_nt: TGTGCCAGCAGCTATAAAGCCGGGCTCGAAGCTTTCTTT
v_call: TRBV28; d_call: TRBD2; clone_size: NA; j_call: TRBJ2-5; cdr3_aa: CASSTLAEQETQYF; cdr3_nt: TGTGCCAGCAGTACCCTAGCGGAGCAAGAGACCCAGTACTTC
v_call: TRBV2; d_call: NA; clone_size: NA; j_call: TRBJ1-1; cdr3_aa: CASSRGGIREAFF; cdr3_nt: TGTGCCAGCTCCCGAGGGGGGATTCGCGAAGCTTTCTTT
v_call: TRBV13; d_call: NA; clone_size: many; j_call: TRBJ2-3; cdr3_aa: CASSTRLEDTDTQYF; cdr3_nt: TGTGCCAGCAGCACGCGGCTAGAGGACACAGATACGCAGTATTTT
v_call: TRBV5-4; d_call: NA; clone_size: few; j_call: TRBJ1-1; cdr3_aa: CASSFDGLSNTEAFF; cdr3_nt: TGTGCCAGCAGCTTCGACGGGCTTTCGAACACTGAAGCTTTCTTT
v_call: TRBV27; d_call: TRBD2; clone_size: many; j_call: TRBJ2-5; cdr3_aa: CASSSRGGTSGSRGSRETQYF; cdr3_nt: TGTGCCAGCAGTTCACGGGGGGGGACTAGCGGGAGCAGGGGGTCCCGGGAGACCCAGTACTTC
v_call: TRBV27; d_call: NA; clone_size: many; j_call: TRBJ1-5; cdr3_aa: CASSLDRLLGQPQHF; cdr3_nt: TGTGCCAGCAGTTTAGACAGGTTATTGGGTCAGCCCCAGCATTTT
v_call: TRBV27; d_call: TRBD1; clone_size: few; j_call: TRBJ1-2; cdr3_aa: CASSSGSGTGGFWYGYTF; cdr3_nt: TGTGCCAGCAGTTCCGGATCCGGGACAGGGGGTTTTTGGTATGGCTACACCTTC
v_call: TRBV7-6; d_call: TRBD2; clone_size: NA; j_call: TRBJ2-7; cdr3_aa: CASSLASGRASYEQYF; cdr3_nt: TGTGCCAGCAGCTTAGCGAGCGGGAGGGCTTCCTACGAGCAGTACTTC
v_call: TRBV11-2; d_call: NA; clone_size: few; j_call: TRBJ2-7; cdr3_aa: CASSLQGLNEQYF; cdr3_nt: TGTGCCAGCAGCTTGCAGGGGCTCAACGAGCAGTACTTC
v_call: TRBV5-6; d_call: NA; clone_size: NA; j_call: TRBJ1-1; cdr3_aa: CASSFGRGAFF; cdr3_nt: TGTGCCAGCAGCTTCGGAAGAGGAGCTTTCTTT
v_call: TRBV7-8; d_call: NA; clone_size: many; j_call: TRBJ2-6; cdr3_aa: CASSLGREPLPGANVLTF; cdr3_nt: TGTGCCAGCAGCTTAGGCAGGGAACCCCTCCCTGGGGCCAACGTCCTGACTTTC
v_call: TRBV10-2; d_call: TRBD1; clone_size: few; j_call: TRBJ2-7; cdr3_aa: CASRRDSGNYEQYF; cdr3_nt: TGCGCCAGCCGTAGGGACAGCGGAAACTACGAGCAGTACTTC
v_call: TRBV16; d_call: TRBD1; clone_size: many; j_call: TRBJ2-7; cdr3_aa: CASSRVPGQEYYEQYF; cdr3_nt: TGTGCCAGCAGCCGAGTCCCGGGACAGGAATACTACGAGCAGTACTTC
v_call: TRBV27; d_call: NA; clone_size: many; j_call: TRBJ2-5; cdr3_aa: CASSTVTTDQPETQYF; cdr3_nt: TGTGCCAGCAGTACAGTGACTACCGATCAACCAGAGACCCAGTACTTC
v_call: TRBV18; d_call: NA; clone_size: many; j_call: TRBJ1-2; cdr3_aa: CASSPGTELVYGYTF; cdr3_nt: TGTGCCAGCTCCCCCGGGACGGAGTTAGTCTATGGCTACACCTTC
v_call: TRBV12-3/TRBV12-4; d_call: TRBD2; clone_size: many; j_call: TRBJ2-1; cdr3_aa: CASTASGPYNEQFF; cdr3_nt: TGTGCCAGCACCGCTAGCGGACCCTACAATGAGCAGTTCTTC
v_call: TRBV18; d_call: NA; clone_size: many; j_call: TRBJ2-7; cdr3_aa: CASSPKQGSYEQYF; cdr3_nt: TGTGCCAGCTCACCCAAACAGGGAAGCTACGAGCAGTACTTC
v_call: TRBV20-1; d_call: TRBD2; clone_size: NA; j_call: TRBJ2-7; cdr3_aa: CSARRASGRKTYEQYF; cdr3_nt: TGCAGTGCTAGACGGGCTAGCGGGAGGAAAACCTACGAGCAGTACTTC
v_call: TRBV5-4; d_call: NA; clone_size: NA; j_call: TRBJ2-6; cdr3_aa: CASSVYASGANVLTF; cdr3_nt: TGTGCCAGCAGCGTGTATGCCTCTGGGGCCAACGTCCTGACTTTC
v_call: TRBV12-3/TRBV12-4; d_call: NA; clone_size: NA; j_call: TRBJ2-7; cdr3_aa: CASRPTGGKSYEQYF; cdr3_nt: TGTGCCAGCCGCCCGACTGGGGGTAAATCCTACGAGCAGTACTTC
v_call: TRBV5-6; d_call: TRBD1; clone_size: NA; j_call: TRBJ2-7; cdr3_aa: CASRTTGTGYGQYF; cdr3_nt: TGTGCCAGCAGAACAACCGGGACAGGATACGGGCAGTACTTC
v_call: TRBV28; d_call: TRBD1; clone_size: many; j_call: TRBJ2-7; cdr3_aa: CASSLLPGTVTYEQYF; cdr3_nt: TGTGCCAGCAGTTTATTGCCGGGGACAGTGACCTACGAGCAGTACTTC